What follows are 5 T cell receptor beta chains derived from one specimen sequenced in a study of shared clonotypes between healthy human individuals (dated by TCRdb to 2018 to 2020). Library construction relied on the immunoSEQ multiplex PCR assay. TCRdb obtained this table from immuneACCESS and retained in-frame rearrangements with V and J assigned. These tables miss some clones; where compared with another copy, unresolved V genes account for less than half of the shortfall, and the remainder is unexplained. The sample profile shows about 1.5 million clones; about 98% of them were found once. Roughly 0.4% of the sample rests with the top ten. Sample: naive CD4+ T cells sorted from blood. Interpreted using the paper, the cell subset or site label stands for: CD45RA+ positively selected. These TCRs come from a man younger than 45 in good health.

This chain links TRBV5-4 with TRBJ2-1, with D uncertain. Trimming pared 2 bases from V and 6 bases from J, leaving 9 bases between. The CDR3 covers 13 residues. The germline V gene encodes CDR1 SGHNT and CDR2 YYREEE (reference sequence). CDR3 coding DNA: TGTGCCAGCAGCTTTATGGTGACCAATGAGCAGTTCTTC. It codes for CASSFMVTNEQFF. Using reference TRBV5-4 and TRBJ2-1 for the parts outside the CDR3, the full variable domain is ETGVTQSPTHLIKTRGQQVTLRCSSQSGHNTVSWYQQALGQGPQFIFQYYREEENGRGNFPPRFSGLQFPNYSSELNVNALELDDSALYLCASSFMVTNEQFFGPGTRLTVL.

The gene calls are TRBV6-4 and TRBJ1-2, with 7 bases matching TRBD1. The V gene end was trimmed by 9 bases and the J gene end by 4 bases; junction bases not matched to a gene: 14. Germline CDR1 MRHNA, CDR2 SNTAGT. The CDR3 spans 15 residues. CDR3 protein: CASRQGPSDLYGYTF. The CDR3 coding sequence is TGTGCCAGTCGACAGGGCCCATCTGATCTCTATGGCTACACCTTC.

V usage is TRBV2 and J usage is TRBJ2-7; 9 bases fit TRBD1. Germline V gene sequence: CDR1 SNHLY, CDR2 FYNNEI. This CDR3 region has 17 residues. The junction had 12 bases not matched to a gene; V was cut back by 4 bases and J by 2 bases. CDR3 in DNA: TGTGCCAGCAGTGGTCCCGGGACAGGGCCCCAGCCCTACGAGCAGTACTTC. It translates to CASSGPGTGPQPYEQYF.

This sequence joins TRBV2 and TRBJ2-1; 9 bases agree with TRBD1. Losses at the gene ends were 6 bases for V and 7 bases for J; bases not matched to a gene: 7. The length of the CDR3 is 14 residues. Per the germline V gene, CDR1 is SNHLY and CDR2 is FYNNEI. The CDR3, as DNA: TGTGCCAGCAGAACAGGGGGCTCTAGGAATGAGCAGTTCTTC. This sequence encodes CASRTGGSRNEQFF.

The chain links TRBV7-2 to TRBJ1-1; D gene ambiguous. Between the trimmed V and J ends, which lost 2 bases and 0 bases, there was a span of 10 bases. Per germline, CDR1 SGHTA and CDR2 FQGNSA. The CDR3 is 15 amino acids. The CDR3, as DNA: TGTGCCAGCAGCTTACAGAGGACGATGAACACTGAAGCTTTCTTT. Protein: CASSLQRTMNTEAFF.